This T cell receptor (beta chain) was recovered during a study of blood T cell repertoires in COVID-19. Study in general: Acute-phase and convalescent COVID-19 samples originated in the United States, Italy and Spain. PBMCs, B-cell-depleted T cells, or T cells provided the cDNA or gDNA that made up the material.

This CDR3 contains 14 residues. Germline loops: CDR1 SNHLY, CDR2 FYNNEI. V lost 4 bases, J lost 8 bases, and 17 bases lay in between. In the study's own analysis: How many nucleated cells were present was estimated from reference gene primer amplification. The method was immunoSEQ multiplex PCR; TCRdb's version includes in-frame clones alone and lacks a portion of them. That table furnishes V, J and clone size, whereas the DNA furnished D and trimming. The sample records 75,000 to 90,000 clones, more than 75% being singletons. V and J are TRBV2 and TRBJ1-2; the D gene is possibly TRBD1 (6 bases). This clonotype was sampled from a man aged 80 or over with active or convalescent COVID-19. Sequenced sample: peripheral blood. The CDR3 nucleotides are TGTGCCAGCAGTGGTACGCGGGGGGCAAAGGGCTACACCTTC. This sequence encodes CASSGTRGAKGYTF.